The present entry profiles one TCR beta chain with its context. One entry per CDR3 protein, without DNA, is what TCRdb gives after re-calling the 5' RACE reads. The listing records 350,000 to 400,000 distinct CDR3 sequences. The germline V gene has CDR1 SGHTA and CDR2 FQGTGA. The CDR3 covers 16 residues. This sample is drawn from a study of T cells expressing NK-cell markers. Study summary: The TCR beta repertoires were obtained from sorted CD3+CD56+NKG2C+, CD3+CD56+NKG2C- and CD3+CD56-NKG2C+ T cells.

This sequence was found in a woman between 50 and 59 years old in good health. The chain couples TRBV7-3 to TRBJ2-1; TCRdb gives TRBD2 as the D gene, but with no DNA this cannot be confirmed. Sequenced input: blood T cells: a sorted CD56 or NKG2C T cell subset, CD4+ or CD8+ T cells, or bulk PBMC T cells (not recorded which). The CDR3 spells CASSPRTSGSYNEQFF.